This T cell receptor beta chain was captured in a study of beta chain features in type 1 diabetes. At the level of the study: Healthy donors and patients showed comparable age, gender and cell yields.

The CDR3 totals 14 residues. The trim removed 4 bases at V and 8 bases at J, leaving 9 bases unmatched. In germline, CDR1 is SQVTM, CDR2 ANQGSEA. As for this clone: Its antigen is undetermined.

Expressed TCRB transcripts got sequenced, as all isolated RNA was reverse transcribed. The repertoire was sequenced with immunoSEQ multiplex PCR; TCRdb's copy has only in-frame clones and lacks some. The table shows under 300,000 clones, with roughly 17% occurring only once. General study points: Moderate yet significant TCRB CDR3 shortening was seen in Type 1 diabetes patients in all four CD4+ subsets.

A CD45RO/CCR7/CD25/CD127/CD95/CD27 panel sorted naive, central memory, regulatory and stem cell-like memory CD4+ cells. Each population that was sorted was more than 95% pure. This TCR came from a man between 25 and 39 years old with type 1 diabetes. The chain recombines TRBV29-1 with TRBJ2-3; 10 positions match TRBD2. The sample consisted of naive CD4+ T cells from blood. The CDR3 protein is CSVGPSGSKGTQYF. CDR3 nucleotides: TGCAGCGTTGGGCCTAGCGGGAGCAAGGGTACGCAGTATTTT.